This T cell receptor beta chain was found in a study of CD8+ T cells in alopecia areata. Notes on the study in general: Tofacitinib yielded significantly lower scalp clonality and fewer expanded CD8+ clones among the top 100. Clonality was higher in lesional than normal scalp, especially in alopecia totalis/universalis.

The treatment denotes: oral pan-JAK inhibitor, 5-10 mg twice daily. V dropped 7 bases and J dropped 1 base, with 13 bases sitting between them. The CDR3 runs to 14 residues. The germline V gene has CDR1 MNHEY and CDR2 SVGAGI. The sample holds a few counts of this clone. Its antigen is as yet unknown. As the sequencing template, cDNA was produced by extracting RNA and reverse transcribing it. Libraries were prepared by immunoSEQ multiplex PCR; TCRdb keeps only in-frame clonotypes and omits some of them. Of more than 150,000 clones in the sample, about three fifths were seen once. The clonotype originates from a human donor with alopecia areata. Sequences were derived from CD8+ T cells sorted from blood, sampled at week 24, from a patient treated with tofacitinib. The genes are TRBV6-5 and TRBJ1-1; no firm D call. The CDR3 DNA reads as TGTGCCAGCATTAAAGCGGCAGGGAACACTGAAGCTTTCTTT. This gives the protein CASIKAAGNTEAFF.